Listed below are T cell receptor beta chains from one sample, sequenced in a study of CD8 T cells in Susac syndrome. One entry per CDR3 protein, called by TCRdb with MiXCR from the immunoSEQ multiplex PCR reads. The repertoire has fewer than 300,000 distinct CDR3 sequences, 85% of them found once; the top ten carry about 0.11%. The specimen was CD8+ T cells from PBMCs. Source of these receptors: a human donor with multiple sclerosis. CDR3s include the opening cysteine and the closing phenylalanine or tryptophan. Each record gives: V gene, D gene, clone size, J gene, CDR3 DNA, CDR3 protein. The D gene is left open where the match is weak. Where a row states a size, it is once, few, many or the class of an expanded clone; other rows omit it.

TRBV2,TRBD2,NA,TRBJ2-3,TGTGCCAGGTACCATAGCGGGAGGCTTTTGGATACGCAGTATTTT,CARYHSGRLLDTQYF
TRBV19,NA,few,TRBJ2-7,TGTGCCAGTACACCGGGACCTTACTCCTACGAGCAGTACTTC,CASTPGPYSYEQYF
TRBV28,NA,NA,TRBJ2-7,TGTGCCAGCAGTTTCTCCCTTCTGGGATTTTGGTCCTACGAGCAGTACTTC,CASSFSLLGFWSYEQYF
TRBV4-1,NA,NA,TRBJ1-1,TGCGCCAGCAGCCAAGAGACCGGAACGAACACTGAAGCTTTCTTT,CASSQETGTNTEAFF
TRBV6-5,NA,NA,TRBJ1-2,TGTGCCAGCAGTTACTCAGGGGACTCTGGCTACACCTTC,CASSYSGDSGYTF
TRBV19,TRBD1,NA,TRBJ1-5,TGTGCCAGTAGTATCGGGACAGGGATCAATCAGCCCCAGCATTTT,CASSIGTGINQPQHF
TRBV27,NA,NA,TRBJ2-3,TGTGCCAGCAGAACTAGCACAGATACGCAGTATTTT,CASRTSTDTQYF
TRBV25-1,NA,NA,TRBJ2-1,TGTGCCAGCAGTGAATGGGCAGGGGCCCCATACAATGAGCAGTTCTTC,CASSEWAGAPYNEQFF
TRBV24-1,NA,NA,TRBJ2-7,TGTGCCACCTCCCGCCCAGGGGAGTCCGAGCAGTACTTC,CATSRPGESEQYF
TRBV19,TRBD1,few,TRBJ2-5,TGTGCCAGTAGCGGTAGGGGGCGAGAGACCCAGTACTTC,CASSGRGRETQYF
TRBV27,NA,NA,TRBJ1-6,TGTGCCAGCAGCCCCTTAAAGGGACAACGGAATTCACCCCTCCACTTT,CASSPLKGQRNSPLHF
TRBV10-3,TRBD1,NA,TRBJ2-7,TGTGCCATCAGCTCCCCCAGGACAGGGAAGTCCTACGAGCAGTACTTC,CAISSPRTGKSYEQYF
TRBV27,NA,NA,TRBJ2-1,TGTGCCAGCACCTCAGAGGTGCACAATGAGCAGTTCTTC,CASTSEVHNEQFF